What follows describes a single T cell receptor (beta chain). Its antigen is undetermined. The PCR was carried out with 60 Vbeta primers and 13 Jbeta primers. Clones were sequenced by immunoSEQ multiplex PCR, and TCRdb holds only the in-frame ones, with some missing. The data hold 80,000 to 130,000 clones, with about 79% observed a single time. This entry is derived from a study of cytomegalovirus exposure and HLA in healthy donors. Study outcomes and limitations: There were a few CMV-associated chains whose specificity for CMV antigens was confirmed in vitro. Researchers reported in a later analysis that common viral pathogens appeared linked to several top clusters.

The CDR3 is 19 amino acids. In germline, CDR1 is SEHNR, CDR2 FQNEAQ (reference sequence). Trimming took 4 bases from V and 5 from J, leaving 30 bases between them. This chain uses TRBV7-9 with TRBJ2-7, with D perhaps matching TRBD1 (6 bases). Sequencing was carried out using PBMCs. The source of this sequence is a young woman in good health and CMV-seronegative. The CDR3 bases are TGTGCCAGCAGCTCAAGTAGTTTCCCCGCGGAACAGGGTATCGACGAGCAGTACTTC. Amino acids: CASSSSSFPAEQGIDEQYF.